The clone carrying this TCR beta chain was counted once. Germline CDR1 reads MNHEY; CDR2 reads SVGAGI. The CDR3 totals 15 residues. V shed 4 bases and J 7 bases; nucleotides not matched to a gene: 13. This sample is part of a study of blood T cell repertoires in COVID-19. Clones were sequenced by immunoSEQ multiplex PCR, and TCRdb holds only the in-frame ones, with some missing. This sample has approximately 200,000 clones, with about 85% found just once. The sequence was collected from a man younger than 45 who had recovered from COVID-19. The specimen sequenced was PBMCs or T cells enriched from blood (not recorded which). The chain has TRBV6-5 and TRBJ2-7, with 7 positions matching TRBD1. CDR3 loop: CASSSRATGAKEQYF. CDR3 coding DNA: TGTGCCAGCAGTTCGAGGGCAACAGGGGCGAAAGAGCAGTACTTC.